Listed below are T cell receptor beta chains from one sample, sequenced in a study of blood T cell repertoires in COVID-19. Only in-frame clones appear in the TCRdb table, and some are missing; sequencing was by immunoSEQ multiplex PCR. The sample carries roughly 120,000 clones, around 89% recorded once. The source material was peripheral blood. Source of these receptors: a woman aged 45-65 years with acute or convalescent COVID-19. Each CDR3 is given with its conserved first and last residue. A D gene is named only where the DNA matches it firmly. The size entry is marked missing in some rows and otherwise reads once, few, many or a size class.

.	TRBV2	TRBJ1-1	.	CASSGQGIGNTEAFF
TRBD1	TRBV3-1/TRBV3-2	TRBJ2-4	.	CASSQSQGADIQYF
TRBD2	TRBV19	TRBJ2-2	.	CASRTSGSGAGELFF
TRBD1	TRBV29-1	TRBJ1-1	.	CSVETGGTEAFF
.	TRBV20-1	TRBJ2-3	.	CSASLADTDTQYF
TRBD1	TRBV2	TRBJ1-4	once	CASSGGRGTTNEKLFF
.	TRBV9	TRBJ2-5	.	CASSVAPLPQETQYF
.	TRBV6-1	TRBJ2-4	.	CASSEAKRAFTKNIQYF
.	TRBV6-5	TRBJ1-3	.	CASSYGSSGNTIYF
TRBD2	TRBV2	TRBJ2-7	.	CASSEGGRDYEQYF
.	TRBV12-3/TRBV12-4	TRBJ1-5	.	CASGQSDNQPQHF
.	TRBV6-5	TRBJ2-7	.	CASRTPSSYEQYF
.	TRBV29-1	TRBJ1-1	.	CSVATGSNTEAFF
.	TRBV11-2	TRBJ1-1	few	CASSTQQANTEAFF
TRBD2	TRBV7-2	TRBJ2-2	.	CASSLVTSGRGELFF
.	TRBV2	TRBJ1-5	.	CASSEVSGSQPQHF
TRBD1	TRBV24-1	TRBJ2-7	few	CATSDSVPGTGVYEQYF
TRBD2	TRBV4-2	TRBJ2-7	.	CASSQDRAGGPYEQYF
TRBD2	TRBV7-9	TRBJ2-5	.	CASSSRAGAEETQYF
.	TRBV6-5	TRBJ2-5	.	CASSSTGLPQETQYF
.	TRBV5-1	TRBJ2-3	.	CASSPLWDTGSGTQYF
.	TRBV4-1	TRBJ2-1	.	CASSQGREQFF
TRBD2	TRBV28	TRBJ2-1	.	CASSFWREGQEQFF
TRBD1	TRBV3-1/TRBV3-2	TRBJ1-2	.	CASSLRDRGPNYGYTF
.	TRBV2	TRBJ1-5	.	CASRPGLGGAQPQHF
TRBD1	TRBV30	TRBJ1-4	.	CAWPGTGDEKLFF
.	TRBV18	TRBJ1-1	.	CASSMDSFEAFF
.	TRBV7-9	TRBJ2-2	.	CASSRERAGELFF
.	TRBV5-1	TRBJ2-4	once	CASSPGGTPNIQYF
TRBD1	TRBV5-1	TRBJ2-7	.	CASSFFSRDRDSEQYF
.	TRBV20-1	TRBJ2-7	.	CSAGSGEQYF
TRBD2	TRBV28	TRBJ2-1	.	CASSEISGRYNEQFF
TRBD1	TRBV6-5	TRBJ1-5	.	CASSKTGKSNQPQHF
.	TRBV27	TRBJ1-5	few	CASSSISAGDQPQHF
.	TRBV6-5	TRBJ2-1	once	CASTPSSYNEQFF
TRBD1	TRBV5-1	TRBJ1-1	once	CASTLDREEAFF
TRBD2	TRBV11-1	TRBJ2-5	.	CASSLSGLAGRETQYF
.	TRBV27	TRBJ2-2	.	CASSSPYTGELFF
TRBD2	TRBV19	TRBJ2-5	.	CASEDSGRSETQYF
TRBD1	TRBV5-1	TRBJ1-1	.	CASNSQGYTEAFF